This is a list of T cell receptor beta chains from one sample in a study of OX40 agonist ivuxolimab in advanced cancers. Clones were read by immunoSEQ multiplex PCR, and TCRdb kept only the in-frame ones, dropping some. The data hold tens of thousands of clones, with around 91% observed a single time. The sample in question was CD4+ or CD8+ T cells sorted from blood, obtained in a trial of the OX40 agonist ivuxolimab. All receptors come from an adult with an advanced solid tumor such as melanoma, head and neck, liver or kidney cancer. Both conserved end residues are part of each CDR3. The D gene is left open where the match is weak. Not all rows give a size; the values are once, few, many and, for expanded clones, a class.

clone_size j_call d_call v_call cdr3_nt cdr3_aa
- TRBJ2-7 TRBD2 TRBV7-9 TGTGCCAGCCGGGGGGGTTCCTACGAGCAGTACTTC CASRGGSYEQYF
- TRBJ2-7 - TRBV2 TGTGCCAGCAGGGGGTTCACCTACGAGCAGTACTTC CASRGFTYEQYF
- TRBJ2-7 TRBD1 TRBV28 TGTGCCAGCAGTTTAATGGGACAGGGCTACGAGCAGTACTTC CASSLMGQGYEQYF
once TRBJ2-1 - TRBV4-1 TGCGCCAGCAGCGTAAGTCCCCTTGGGAATGAGCAGTTCTTC CASSVSPLGNEQFF
- TRBJ2-7 TRBD1 TRBV19 TGTGCCAGCCAGGACAGGGGTGAGCAGTACTTC CASQDRGEQYF
- TRBJ2-1 - TRBV19 TGTGCCAGTAGTACCCCGGGAGAGCAGTTCTTC CASSTPGEQFF
- TRBJ1-2 TRBD1 TRBV15 TGTGCCACCAGCACCTCAGGGGGACACTATGGCTACACCTTC CATSTSGGHYGYTF
- TRBJ2-1 - TRBV5-1 TGCGCCAGCAGCAACGGACAGTTATCCTACAATGAGCAGTTCTTC CASSNGQLSYNEQFF
once TRBJ1-5 - TRBV5-1 TGCGCCAGCATCCTGGGGGTAGCGCGGCAGCCCCAGCATTTT CASILGVARQPQHF
- TRBJ2-7 TRBD1 TRBV9 TGTGCCAGCAGCGCAGGACAGGGGGATGAGCAGTACTTC CASSAGQGDEQYF
- TRBJ1-1 - TRBV5-1 TGCGCCAGCAGCTTCGGGGGCTGGAACACTGAAGCTTTCTTT CASSFGGWNTEAFF
medium-sized TRBJ1-2 - TRBV5-4 TGTGCCAGCAGCGAAGGACTGAGTGGCTACACCTTC CASSEGLSGYTF
once TRBJ2-1 - TRBV9 TGTGCCAGCAGCGATGAGGCCATGGTTCCCTACAATGAGCAGTTCTTC CASSDEAMVPYNEQFF
- TRBJ2-1 TRBD2 TRBV28 TGTGCCAGCAGTTTATCGCTAGCGGGGGACAATGAGCAGTTCTTC CASSLSLAGDNEQFF
- TRBJ2-7 - TRBV13 TGTGCCAGCAGCCGGGGGACCTACGAGCAGTACTTC CASSRGTYEQYF
- TRBJ2-7 - TRBV5-4 TGTGCCAGCAGCTTGTGGGATTCCTACGAGCAGTACTTC CASSLWDSYEQYF
once TRBJ1-1 - TRBV28 TGTGCCAGCAGTTGGAAGGGGTTCACTGAAGCTTTCTTT CASSWKGFTEAFF
- TRBJ2-5 TRBD2 TRBV28 TGTGCCAGCAGCCTAGCGGGAGCGGAAGAGACCCAGTACTTC CASSLAGAEETQYF
- TRBJ2-3 - TRBV11-3 TGTGCCAGCAGCACAAGGGGCCCTCCTGGACCCACAGATACGCAGTATTTT CASSTRGPPGPTDTQYF
- TRBJ2-2 - TRBV14 TGTGCCAGCAGCCAAGATGACGGGGGTGATCGGAACGGGGAGCTGTTTTTT CASSQDDGGDRNGELFF
- TRBJ1-2 - TRBV19 TGTGCCAGTAGTGTCCAGGGCGACGGGGGCTATGGCTACACCTTC CASSVQGDGGYGYTF
- TRBJ1-2 - TRBV25-1 TGTGCCAGTGGGACTGGTTATGGCTACACCTTC CASGTGYGYTF
- TRBJ2-1 - TRBV29-1 TGCAGCGTTGCTGACGGAAGCAATGAGCAGTTCTTC CSVADGSNEQFF
- TRBJ2-2 - TRBV9 TGTGCCAGCAGCTCCCCCTCTCGGGTCCCGAACACCGGGGAGCTGTTTTTT CASSSPSRVPNTGELFF
- TRBJ2-1 TRBD2 TRBV29-1 TGCAGCTTCTATAGCGGGGCCGGAAATGAGCAGTTCTTC CSFYSGAGNEQFF